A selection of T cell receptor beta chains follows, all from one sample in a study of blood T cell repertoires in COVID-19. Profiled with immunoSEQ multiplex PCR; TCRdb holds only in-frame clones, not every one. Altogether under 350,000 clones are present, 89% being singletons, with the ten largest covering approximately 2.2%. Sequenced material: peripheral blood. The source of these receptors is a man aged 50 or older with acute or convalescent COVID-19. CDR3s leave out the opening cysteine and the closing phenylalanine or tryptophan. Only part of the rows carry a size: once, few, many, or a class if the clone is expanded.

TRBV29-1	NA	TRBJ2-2	SAGLAANTGELF
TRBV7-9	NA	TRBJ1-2	ASSQIRGQVEGYT
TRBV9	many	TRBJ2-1	ASSVGQGVYNEQF
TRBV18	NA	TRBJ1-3	ASSQQGSGNTIY
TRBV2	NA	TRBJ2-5	ASSVETPPAAETQY
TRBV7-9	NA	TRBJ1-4	ASSLVQEYNEKLF
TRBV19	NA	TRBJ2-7	ASSGRGTDYEQY
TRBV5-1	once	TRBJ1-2	ASSLGGDNGYT
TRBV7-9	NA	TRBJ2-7	ASSARGAGGSSYEQY
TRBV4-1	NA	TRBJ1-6	ASSQEWTAHSPLH
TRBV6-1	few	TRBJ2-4	ASSEQQGSKNIQY
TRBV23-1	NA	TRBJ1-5	ASSQQGERQPQH
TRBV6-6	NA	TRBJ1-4	ASSYSRGTGDEKLF
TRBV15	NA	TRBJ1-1	ATSRDQGVAGNTEAF
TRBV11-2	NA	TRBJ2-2	ASSFQGNTGELF
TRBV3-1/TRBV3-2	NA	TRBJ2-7	ASSRRKTGLSYEQY
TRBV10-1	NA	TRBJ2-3	ASSESPVQSTDTQY